This T cell receptor beta chain was recorded in a study of cytomegalovirus exposure and HLA in healthy donors. Separate from the roughly 710-subject first cohort, the 120-subject validation cohort was the one that the donors belonged to. The protocol was immunoSEQ multiplex PCR, while the TCRdb copy is restricted to in-frame clones and leaves out a portion. Of 150,000 or so clones listed, 70% to 90% are singletons. This CDR3 has 17 amino acids. The ends lost 4 bases at V and 5 bases at J; junction bases unmatched: 14. Germline CDR1 reads SGHNT; CDR2 reads YYREEE (reference sequence). This TCR derives from a young woman in good health and CMV-seropositive. The rearrangement uses TRBV5-4 and TRBJ2-5, with 10 bases fitting TRBD1. Sequencing was performed on PBMCs. The CDR3 sequence is CASSGKGTGDPGETQYF. DNA of the CDR3: TGTGCCAGCAGCGGAAAGGGGACAGGGGATCCGGGGGAGACCCAGTACTTC.